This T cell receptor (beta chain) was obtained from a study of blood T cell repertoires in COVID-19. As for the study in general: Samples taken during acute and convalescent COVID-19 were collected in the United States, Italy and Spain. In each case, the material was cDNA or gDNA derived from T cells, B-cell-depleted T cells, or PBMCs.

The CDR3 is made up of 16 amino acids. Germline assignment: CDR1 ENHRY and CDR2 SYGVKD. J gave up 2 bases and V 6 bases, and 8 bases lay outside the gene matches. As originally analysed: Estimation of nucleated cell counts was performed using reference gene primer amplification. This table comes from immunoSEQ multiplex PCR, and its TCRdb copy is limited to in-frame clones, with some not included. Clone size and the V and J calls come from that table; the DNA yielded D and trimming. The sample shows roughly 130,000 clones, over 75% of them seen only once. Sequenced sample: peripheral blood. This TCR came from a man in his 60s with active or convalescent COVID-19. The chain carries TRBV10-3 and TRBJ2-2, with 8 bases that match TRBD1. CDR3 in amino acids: CAIRTGVERNTGELFF. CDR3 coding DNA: TGTGCCATCAGGACAGGGGTCGAAAGAAACACCGGGGAGCTGTTTTTT.